The rows below give T cell receptor beta chains drawn from one sample of a study of post-analysis software for immune sequencing data. TCRdb re-analysed the PCR reads in MiXCR, keeping a single row per CDR3 protein. Of over 300,000 distinct CDR3 sequences listed, roughly 30% are singletons. Material for sequencing was blood. The receptors here all came from a girl aged 10 to 17 with multiple sclerosis. Both conserved end residues are part of each CDR3. A D gene is named only where the DNA matches it firmly. Expanded clones are given a class, and other clones once, few, many or no size at all.

v_call	j_call	clone_size	d_call	cdr3_aa	cdr3_nt
TRBV7-9	TRBJ2-1	-	TRBD1	CASSPEGARGNEQFF	TGTGCCAGCAGCCCCGAGGGGGCCCGCGGCAATGAGCAGTTCTTC
TRBV4-3	TRBJ2-7	few	-	CASSQGVGLDEQYF	TGCGCCAGCAGCCAAGGGGTGGGGTTGGACGAGCAGTACTTC
TRBV5-1	TRBJ2-5	-	TRBD2	CASNIGTSRGETQYF	TGCGCCAGCAACATTGGGACTAGCAGGGGAGAGACCCAGTACTTC
TRBV3-1	TRBJ2-4	-	-	CASSQVRGKNIQYF	TGTGCCAGCAGCCAAGTCCGAGGCAAAAACATTCAGTACTTC
TRBV6-2/TRBV6-3	TRBJ1-1	-	TRBD1	CANRENRGRAEAFF	TGTGCCAACCGAGAAAACAGGGGGCGAGCTGAAGCTTTCTTT
TRBV12-3/TRBV12-4	TRBJ1-1	-	-	CASSLMGGGADAFF	TGTGCCAGCAGTTTGATGGGAGGGGGAGCGGATGCTTTCTTT
TRBV5-1	TRBJ2-1	-	-	CASTRSDEQFF	TGCGCCAGCACGAGGAGTGATGAGCAGTTCTTC
TRBV20-1	TRBJ2-3	-	-	CSARRGAGTDTQYF	TGCAGTGCTAGGCGGGGCGCCGGCACAGATACGCAGTATTTT
TRBV5-5	TRBJ2-7	-	-	CASSLETAVTQYF	TGTGCCAGCAGCTTGGAAACTGCCGTAACCCAGTACTTC
TRBV29-1	TRBJ2-5	many	TRBD1	CSASGDRDALSQETQYF	TGCAGCGCCTCGGGGGACAGGGACGCATTGAGCCAAGAGACCCAGTACTTC
TRBV6-2/TRBV6-3	TRBJ2-1	-	-	CASSHHYRSWGNEQFF	TGTGCCAGCAGTCACCATTACCGCAGTTGGGGGAATGAGCAGTTCTTC
TRBV12-3/TRBV12-4	TRBJ2-1	few	-	CASSLAQGGSDEQFF	TGTGCCAGCAGTTTAGCGCAGGGGGGTTCGGATGAGCAGTTCTTC
TRBV3-1	TRBJ2-5	-	TRBD1	CASSQRDRGETQYF	TGTGCCAGCAGCCAACGAGACAGGGGAGAGACCCAGTACTTC
TRBV5-1	TRBJ2-7	-	-	CASSLDADYEQYF	TGCGCCAGCAGCTTGGATGCGGACTACGAGCAGTACTTC
TRBV5-1	TRBJ1-1	-	-	CASRVGTEQSTEAFF	TGCGCCAGCAGGGTAGGAACCGAACAATCCACTGAAGCTTTCTTT
TRBV20-1	TRBJ1-2	few	-	CSATGGVSGYTF	TGCAGTGCCACAGGAGGGGTGTCTGGCTACACCTTC
TRBV12-3/TRBV12-4	TRBJ1-4	-	TRBD1	CASSTNRGTGEKLFF	TGTGCCAGCAGTACCAACAGGGGAACGGGTGAAAAACTGTTTTTT
TRBV20-1	TRBJ2-1	-	-	CSARLLNEQFF	TGCAGTGCCAGGCTGCTCAATGAGCAGTTCTTC
TRBV4-2	TRBJ1-1	-	-	CASSQIGGRSTEAFF	TGTGCCAGCAGCCAAATAGGGGGGCGGAGCACTGAAGCTTTCTTT
TRBV6-6	TRBJ1-5	-	-	CASSYFLTGIRNQPQHF	TGTGCCAGCAGTTACTTTCTGACAGGTATCCGCAATCAGCCCCAGCATTTT
TRBV12-3/TRBV12-4	TRBJ2-1	few	TRBD2	CASSLGLARNEQFF	TGTGCCAGCAGTCTGGGACTAGCCCGCAATGAGCAGTTCTTC
TRBV3-1	TRBJ2-5	-	-	CASSPKWRQLLQETQYF	TGTGCCAGCAGCCCCAAATGGAGACAGCTACTCCAAGAGACCCAGTACTTC
TRBV7-9	TRBJ1-1	-	-	CASSLAAGGSSEAFF	TGTGCCAGCAGCTTAGCGGCCGGGGGCTCGAGTGAAGCTTTCTTT
TRBV6-5	TRBJ2-6	-	TRBD1	CASSYVGRKDRVLSGANVLTF	TGTGCCAGCAGTTACGTCGGTAGAAAGGACAGGGTTTTATCTGGGGCCAACGTCCTGACTTTC
TRBV5-1	TRBJ2-6	-	-	CASSSGGSGANVLTF	TGCGCCAGCAGCTCGGGTGGCTCTGGGGCCAACGTCCTGACTTTC
TRBV12-3/TRBV12-4	TRBJ2-5	-	-	CASSLTQQTGLGETQYF	TGTGCCAGCAGTTTGACCCAACAGACAGGTCTCGGGGAGACCCAGTACTTC
TRBV4-2	TRBJ1-5	-	-	CASSQDIGGSNQPQHF	TGTGCCAGCAGCCAAGATATAGGGGGGAGCAATCAGCCCCAGCATTTT
TRBV5-1	TRBJ2-7	-	TRBD1	CASSSLTGDYEQYF	TGCGCCAGCAGCTCGCTGACAGGGGACTACGAGCAGTACTTC
TRBV6-2/TRBV6-3	TRBJ1-1	-	-	CASRTIQGNTEAFF	TGTGCCAGCAGGACGATACAGGGGAACACTGAAGCTTTCTTT
TRBV12-3/TRBV12-4	TRBJ2-2	-	TRBD2	CASSLVRRGTLMVNTGELFF	TGTGCCAGCAGTTTAGTTCGGCGGGGGACCTTAATGGTAAACACCGGGGAGCTGTTTTTT
TRBV7-9	TRBJ2-3	-	-	CASSRRVGGPTDTQYF	TGTGCCAGCAGCCGGAGGGTGGGGGGCCCGACAGATACGCAGTATTTT
TRBV27	TRBJ1-6	-	-	CASSSDPWAPLHF	TGTGCCAGCAGCTCGGACCCTTGGGCACCCCTCCACTTT
TRBV20-1	TRBJ2-1	-	-	CSAIDPKRDEQFF	TGCAGTGCTATCGACCCCAAGCGTGATGAGCAGTTCTTC
TRBV20-1	TRBJ2-1	-	-	CSARRRARSYNEQFF	TGCAGTGCTAGAAGGAGGGCAAGGTCCTACAATGAGCAGTTCTTC
TRBV18	TRBJ2-3	few	-	CASSYVEGDTDTQYF	TGTGCCAGCTCATATGTCGAGGGGGACACAGATACGCAGTATTTT
TRBV6-1	TRBJ2-1	few	-	CASSEQNWGYNEQFF	TGTGCCAGCAGTGAACAGAATTGGGGATACAATGAGCAGTTCTTC
TRBV20-1	TRBJ1-6	few	-	CSARDFATDYNSPLHF	TGCAGTGCTAGAGATTTCGCGACAGACTATAATTCACCCCTCCACTTT
TRBV4-1	TRBJ1-1	-	TRBD1	CASSQVQGALGTEAFF	TGCGCCAGCAGCCAAGTTCAGGGGGCGTTGGGCACTGAAGCTTTCTTT
TRBV4-2	TRBJ1-6	-	-	CASSQELYNSPLHF	TGTGCCAGCAGCCAAGAACTCTATAATTCACCCCTCCACTTT
TRBV4-1	TRBJ2-7	-	-	CASSLQGKGYEQYF	TGCGCCAGCAGCTTACAGGGAAAGGGGTACGAGCAGTACTTC
TRBV4-2	TRBJ1-2	few	-	CASSQDWTSYGYTF	TGTGCCAGCAGCCAAGATTGGACCTCGTATGGCTACACCTTC
TRBV7-9	TRBJ2-5	-	TRBD1	CATGQGLQETQYF	TGTGCCACCGGACAGGGACTCCAAGAGACCCAGTACTTC
TRBV20-1	TRBJ1-2	few	-	CSARDFSKDGYTF	TGCAGTGCTAGAGACTTTAGTAAGGACGGCTACACCTTC
TRBV10-3	TRBJ2-1	-	-	CATSSGALYNEQFF	TGTGCAACATCTTCGGGGGCCCTTTACAATGAGCAGTTCTTC
TRBV6-1	TRBJ1-6	-	TRBD1	CASSELSTGGYSPLHF	TGTGCCAGCAGTGAATTGTCGACAGGGGGCTATTCACCCCTCCACTTT
TRBV5-6	TRBJ1-4	once	-	CASSLAVQYNEKLFF	TGTGCCAGCAGCTTGGCCGTTCAGTATAATGAAAAACTGTTTTTT
TRBV24-1	TRBJ1-4	few	-	CATGGAWTNEKLFF	TGTGCCACCGGGGGGGCTTGGACTAATGAAAAACTGTTTTTT
TRBV13	TRBJ2-2	few	TRBD1	CASSPKTGPGELFF	TGTGCCAGCAGCCCGAAGACAGGGCCCGGGGAGCTGTTTTTT
TRBV7-2	TRBJ2-2	-	TRBD2	CASSLSSGGKSGELFF	TGTGCCAGCAGCTTAAGTAGCGGGGGGAAATCCGGGGAGCTGTTTTTT
TRBV5-1	TRBJ1-6	-	-	CASSWAATDNPPLHF	TGCGCCAGCAGTTGGGCGGCGACAGATAATCCACCCCTCCACTTT
TRBV7-2	TRBJ1-5	few	TRBD1	CASSLGQGADQPQHF	TGTGCCAGCAGCTTAGGGCAGGGGGCTGATCAGCCCCAGCATTTT